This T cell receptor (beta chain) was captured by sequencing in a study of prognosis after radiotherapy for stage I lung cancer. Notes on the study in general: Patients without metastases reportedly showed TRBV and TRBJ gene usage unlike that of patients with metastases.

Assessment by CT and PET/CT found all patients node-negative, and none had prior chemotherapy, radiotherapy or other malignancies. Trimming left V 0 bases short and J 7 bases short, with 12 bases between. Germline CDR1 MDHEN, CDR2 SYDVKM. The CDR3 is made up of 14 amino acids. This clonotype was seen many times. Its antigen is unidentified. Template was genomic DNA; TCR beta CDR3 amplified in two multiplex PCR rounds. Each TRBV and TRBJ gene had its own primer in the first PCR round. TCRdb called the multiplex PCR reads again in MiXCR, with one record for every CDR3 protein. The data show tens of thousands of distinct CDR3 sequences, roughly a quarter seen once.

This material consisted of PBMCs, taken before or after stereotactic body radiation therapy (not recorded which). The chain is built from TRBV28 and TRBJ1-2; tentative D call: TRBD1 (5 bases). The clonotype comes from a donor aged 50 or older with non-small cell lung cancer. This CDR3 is CASSLWGDAAGYTF. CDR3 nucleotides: TGTGCCAGCAGTTTATGGGGGGATGCTGCTGGCTACACCTTC.